The present entry profiles one TCR beta chain with its context. Antigen specificity is unknown. The entry originates in a study of a mutant IDH1 vaccine in newly diagnosed glioma. Clones were read by immunoSEQ multiplex PCR, and TCRdb kept only the in-frame ones, dropping some. Of around 65,000 clones in the sample, around 83% are singletons; the top ten hold about 4%. Time point: week 47, end of study. One vaccine dose held 300 ug of mutant IDH1 20-mer peptide and came with topical imiquimod. CDR1 and CDR2 (germline): LNHDA, SQIVND (reference sequence). V was clipped by 3 bases and J by 8 bases, with 16 bases between them. The CDR3 contains 15 residues.

This chain connects TRBV19 to TRBJ1-4; D might be TRBD1 (6 bases). The TCR was taken from a man younger than 40 with glioma. Sequences were derived from PBMCs, sampled from a glioma patient whose treatment included an IDH1 peptide vaccine. The CDR3 DNA reads as TGTGCCAGTAGTATGGTTCACAGGGTTAGGGAAAAACTGTTTTTT. Amino acids: CASSMVHRVREKLFF.